This T cell receptor beta chain was found in a study of T cell responses to AZD1222 COVID-19 vaccine. The data were produced by immunoSEQ multiplex PCR, yet TCRdb's version contains in-frame clones alone and is incomplete. The sample consists of around 150,000 clones, around 90% of them appearing once. The CDR3 sequence is 16 residues long. CDR1 is LNHDA, CDR2 SQIVND, per germline (reference sequence). V was clipped by 10 bases and J by 4 bases, with 24 bases between them. This TCR was sampled from an adult in good health. This rearrangement joins TRBV19 to TRBJ2-3; possibly TRBD1 or TRBD2 for D (8 bases each). Material: peripheral blood, obtained on day 0 of AZD1222 vaccination. CDR3 nucleotides: TGTGCCACAGGGGGCGCGGGGGGCAACTGGCCAGATACGCAGTATTTT. Amino acid sequence: CATGGAGGNWPDTQYF.